Reported below is one T cell receptor beta chain. These data originate in a study of T cell responses to AZD1222 COVID-19 vaccine. The CDR3 loop spans 13 amino acids. Trimming took 6 bases from V and 4 from J; bases not matched to a gene: 6. Germline lookup yields CDR1 MNHEY and CDR2 SVGAGI. Sequenced by immunoSEQ multiplex PCR; TCRdb stores in-frame clones only, minus some. This sample has around 110,000 clones; 75% to 90% occur once, and the top ten carry 5% to 6%. The sample here was peripheral blood, taken on day 0 of AZD1222 vaccination. The chain combines TRBV6-5 with TRBJ2-7; TRBD1 agrees at 7 bases. This TCR derives from an adult in good health. This CDR3 reads CASRRTGLYEQYF. The CDR3 region has the DNA TGTGCCAGCAGGAGGACAGGTCTATACGAGCAGTACTTC.